The 7 T cell receptor beta chains given below trace back to one sample, sequenced in a study of T cells of healthy individuals. TCRdb re-called the 5' RACE reads with MiXCR, one entry per CDR3 protein. This sample carries roughly 87,000 distinct CDR3 sequences, roughly a sixth of them seen once, and the ten largest clones take about 6%. The receptor source for this set is a human donor in good health.

The chain combines TRBV6-6 with TRBJ2-1; 9 bases are shared with TRBD2. This CDR3 spans 14 amino acids. With 7 bases clipped from V and 4 bases from J, the junction kept 5 bases outside the gene matches. Germline lookup yields CDR1 MNHNY and CDR2 SVGAGI (reference sequence). In DNA, the CDR3 is TGTGCCAGCAACATAGCGGGAGTTTACAATGAGCAGTTCTTC. The encoded protein is CASNIAGVYNEQFF.

In this sample, this clonotype turned up many times. The chain links TRBV9 to TRBJ1-4; 8 bases fit TRBD1. The germline gives CDR1 SGDLS, CDR2 YYNGEE. CDR3 size: 16 residues. V was clipped by 3 bases and J by 5 bases; unmatched bases: 9. CDR3 in DNA: TGTGCCAGCAGCGACCACCCGGGACAGGCGAATGAAAAACTGTTTTTT. Protein sequence: CASSDHPGQANEKLFF.

To note about this clonotype: A much larger clone lies one base from this, so it may be a read error. The gene calls are TRBV6-2 or TRBV6-3 and TRBJ2-7; D is uncertain. The CDR3 covers 11 residues. Germline CDR1 and CDR2: MNHEY and SVGEGT. The V end was cut by 5 bases, the J end by 4 bases, with 6 bases between. CDR3 DNA sequence: TGTGCCAGCAGTATAGGGTACGAGCAGTACTTC. It translates to CASSIGYEQYF.

In this sample, this clonotype turned up a few times. V gene TRBV7-9 combines with J gene TRBJ2-3, with D perhaps matching TRBD1 (5 bases). This CDR3 contains 18 residues. Germline assignment: CDR1 SEHNR and CDR2 FQNEAQ (reference sequence). With 5 bases removed from V and 0 bases from J, the gap between germline ends came to 21 bases. CDR3 bases: TGTGCCAGCAGCCCACAGGTCTTTGGAGACCCTAGCACAGATACGCAGTATTTT. Translating it yields CASSPQVFGDPSTDTQYF.

Many counts were recorded for this clonotype. The chain recombines TRBV5-5 with TRBJ2-7, with D perhaps being TRBD1 or TRBD2 (6 bases each). Trimming removed 4 bases from V and 3 bases from J, with 20 bases in between. The V gene's germline CDR1 is SGHKS and CDR2 YYEKEE (reference sequence). This CDR3 spans 16 amino acids. The CDR3 nucleotides read TGTGCCAGCAGCCCAAGGGGGACTCAAATCCTCTACGAGCAGTACTTC. It yields the protein CASSPRGTQILYEQYF.

This clonotype showed up just a few times. The V call is TRBV3-1, the J call TRBJ1-2, with D possibly TRBD1 on 5 matching bases. Germline V gives CDR1 LGHDT, CDR2 YNNKEL (reference sequence). The CDR3 length is 13 residues. V was cut by 2 bases and J by 7 bases, with 11 bases left in between. CDR3 sequence (DNA): TGTGCCAGCAGCCAACGACAGCTAAGTGGCTACACCTTC. It codes for CASSQRQLSGYTF.

This chain links TRBV6-2 or TRBV6-3 with TRBJ1-5; weak D call: TRBD1 (6 bases). With 7 bases removed from V and 4 bases from J, the gap between germline ends came to 29 bases. Germline values: CDR1 MNHEY, CDR2 SVGEGT. The CDR3 spans 19 residues. CDR3 residues: CASTPRGRGLREGNQPQHF. CDR3 coding DNA: TGTGCCAGCACCCCCCGGGGCAGGGGCCTACGGGAAGGAAATCAGCCCCAGCATTTT.